The entry below describes one T cell receptor (beta chain). It lacks a known antigen. Base qualities are not provided; no much larger clone lies one nucleotide away. The sample originates from a study of cytomegalovirus exposure and HLA in healthy donors (dated by TCRdb to 2017 to 2019). Background for the entire study: According to an earlier analysis of a few hundred of the donors, about 179 million T cells yielded 90 million to 140 million unique TCR beta sequences and 276 Gb of sequence data. Typing coverage differed by locus: A, B, C, DRB1 and DQB1 were typed in about 620-640 donors, DQA1 in roughly 500, DPA1 in around 600, and DPB1 in just under 490. Rather than using new phenotypic data, the later analysis identified candidate immune exposures from TCR beta sequences and from how often those sequences occurred across donors. Roughly 5 DR-DQ haplotypes were treated as single units for association and clustering because of strong linkage in the cohort. Among some 400 genotyped donors of the cohort, an average of approximately 250,000 unique TCR beta nucleotide sequences were sequenced per donor, around a sixth of them non-productive. Besides the first cohort of more than 650 subjects, a separate validation cohort made up of 120 different subjects was used. About 310 gigabases of sequencing data and 70 million to 100 million unique TCR sequences were included in an early release covering under 650 HLA-typed donors. A later analysis re-analyzed previously published TCR beta repertoires from hundreds of donors and added high-resolution HLA genotyping to study TCR occurrence patterns. Donor age, sex, ethnicity and CMV serostatus were compiled together with the repertoire data. An earlier analysis of 587 of the donors applied high-throughput TCR beta sequencing to assess whether each TCR beta V gene segment acted as functional or pseudogenic. Using immunosequencing, the study profiled T cell repertoires from some 670 subjects and related those repertoires to cytomegalovirus serostatus. The study was designed to test whether signatures of past pathogen exposure could be identified by cataloging public T cell receptors. A later genetic analysis used genome-wide SNP genotypes for about three fifths of the 666 donors, treating that subset as a discovery cohort. High-throughput TCR immunosequencing, statistical association of individual TCRs with disease status, and machine learning were combined to predict cytomegalovirus infection status. The genetic ancestry cluster associated with self-reported Caucasian donors included 80% to 90% of the approximately 430 genotyped donors. All discovery cohort repertoires had been generated using a single sequencing platform. Class I and class II HLA loci were covered by the typing at four-digit resolution. The full study reports these points: At a false discovery rate of 0.05, a later analysis linked some 18,000 TCR beta sequences to specific HLA alleles. The classifier was reported to diagnose cytomegalovirus status with high specificity and sensitivity in both the original cohort and the validation cohort. A cluster of highly shared sequence variants was judged likely to represent a technical artifact of the sequencing pipeline. According to a later analysis, TCR association rates differed among HLA loci, with DRB1 alleles showing the most associated TCRs and HLA-C alleles showing the fewest. A later genetic analysis reported fewer N-insertions in productive TCRs among donors in an Asian-associated ancestry cluster than the roughly 720-donor mean. The 87-base-pair reads could not distinguish some IMGT-functional V segments, including TRBV6-2 and TRBV6-3, so those segments were excluded. When HLA alleles, especially DR and DQ, strongly co-occurred, attributing TCR associations to individual alleles was difficult. For the cohort, immune exposure information was limited to CMV serostatus. Because counts were too low, seventeen rarely observed V segments, including chromosome 9 orphons, were left out of the earlier analysis of over 550 of the donors. In vitro tests confirmed that a few of the cytomegalovirus-associated TCR beta chains recognize cytomegalovirus antigens. The authors suggested that the approach could potentially be generalized to other disease states and immunological phenotypes. In a later analysis, HLA-associated TCR beta chains were found to be more clonally expanded and to have lower generation probabilities than equally common non-associated chains. The presence/absence analyses assumed that sequencing depth was roughly uniform across donors, and that assumption may not be true. Because some donors lacked HLA typing at each locus, the association tests relied only on the typed subset. The cohort was sequenced for TCR beta chains only, and without alpha or paired-chain data the features that could be detected were limited. A later analysis found that most CMV-associated TCR beta chains appeared HLA-restricted, with HLA associations seemingly driven largely by CMV exposure. An earlier analysis of 587 of the donors showed that most TCR beta V segments appeared in productive rearrangements either about 87% or about 30% of the time, which broadly matched IMGT annotations. In a later analysis, several top co-occurrence clusters were reported to appear linked to parvovirus B19, influenza, CMV and Epstein-Barr virus. A further reported finding was that TCR beta sequences accurately predicted the HLA-A and HLA-B alleles for most subjects in the first cohort. Most TCR sequences were observed very rarely across donors, whereas some public TCRs were present in many individuals. The study listed 150 to 200 TCR beta chains as associated with cytomegalovirus. Linkage disequilibrium might explain the correlated functional status among segregating V segments, but an unknown experimental factor could not be ruled out. An association between a missense DCLRE1C variant and V-gene and J-gene trimming of TCR beta chains was found in a later genetic analysis and replicated in an independent cohort.

Library prep was done by the immunoSEQ multiplex PCR assay. For the multiplex PCR, a mixture combining 60 forward primers for TCR Vbeta segments and 13 reverse primers for TCR Jbeta segments was used. The CDR3 region of rearranged TCR beta genes was amplified from genomic DNA by a multiplex PCR assay. On the Illumina HiSeq System, the amplified TCR beta libraries were sequenced as 87-base-pair reads. The source study handled its data this way. A later analysis counted about 80 million unique TCR beta chains across the 650 to 800 repertoires, and around 9.9 million of these chains were shared by at least two donors. To remove PCR and sequencing errors, raw reads were error-corrected and collapsed into unique sequences using a nearest-neighbor algorithm that merged closely related sequences. To assign V, D and J gene segments, CDR3 sequences were aligned to IMGT reference sequences. For a sequence to be retained, a match of at least six nucleotides was required to both a V gene segment and a J gene segment. Rearrangements were classified as productive when the CDR3 lacked stop codons and remained in frame with V and J, and all other rearrangements were classified as non-productive. Following IMGT convention, CDR3 was defined as the stretch from the second conserved V-encoded cysteine up to the conserved J-encoded phenylalanine. In an earlier analysis of roughly 580 of the donors, sequences lacking an unambiguous match to a single V gene segment were excluded. In an earlier analysis of about 590 of the donors, a V segment was called functional when productive rearrangements were above 56.7%, and segregating when the standard deviation between donors exceeded 5%. To diagnose cytomegalovirus status from the catalog of TCR beta chain sequences, a statistical classification framework was built. In a later analysis, V and J genes were assigned by comparing TCR nucleotide sequences against IMGT/GENE-DB human TR gene sequences. In a later analysis, CDR3 sequences and most-parsimonious VDJ recombination scenarios were assigned using the TCRdist pipeline. In a later analysis, every TCR beta chain was defined by the combination of its CDR3 amino acid sequence and its V-gene family, and reads without a unique V-gene family were dropped. A later analysis removed 550 to 650 highly shared, low-generation-probability nucleotide sequences to deal with suspected cross-contamination and a sequencing artifact. A later analysis calculated a clonal expansion index for each public chain from normalized within-repertoire ranks of inferred template counts. A later analysis computed generation probabilities with a VDJ recombination model fitted to out-of-frame rearrangements, and checked the results against IGoR. Hypergeometric tests were used in a later analysis to score TCR-TCR, TCR-HLA and TCR-CMV co-occurrence, with a repertoire-size bias correction applied to the TCR pairs. To estimate false discovery rates, a later analysis permuted the HLA or CMV assignments 20 times. In a later analysis, co-occurring TCRs were grouped using DBSCAN, with TCRdist sequence similarity added in when clustering inside HLA-allele-positive subsets. For co-occurrence clustering, repertoires with fewer than 30,000 or more than 120,000 public chains were excluded, along with five repertoires with anomalous nucleotide sharing. This immuneACCESS table, as held by TCRdb, lists in-frame sequences with V and J called but not all clones. Of the missing ones, under half trace to an unresolved V gene in checked studies; the others have no known cause. V, J and clone size are taken as reported in that table, and D and trimming were inferred from the DNA itself. The sample table records approximately 170,000 clones; 75% to 85% of these occur just once. 7% to 8.5% of the sample comes from the top ten.

The CDR3 holds 15 amino acids from the cysteine to the phenylalanine. Kept here is only the CDR3 DNA, which spans 45 bases and is read in frame from base 1. V trim: 0 bases; J trim: 6 bases; unmatched bases: 3. Per the germline V gene (reference sequence), SGHNT is the CDR1 and YYREEE is the CDR2. The cohort was made up of around 720 healthy bone marrow donors. Cohort members were all nominally healthy when sampled, although unrecorded immune exposures were likely present. The donor tested CMV seropositive and was one of the 289 seropositive cohort members. Every donor gave a peripheral blood sample, and the peripheral blood mononuclear cells from that sample were used for TCR beta sequencing. Genomic DNA was extracted from the blood cell samples with the Qiagen DNeasy Blood Extraction Kit.

Material: PBMCs. The V and J genes are TRBV5-4 and TRBJ2-1, with 10 bases aligning to TRBD2. This TCR derives from a male donor in good health and CMV-seropositive. The CDR3 here reads CASSLVAGGFNEQFF. The DNA is as follows: TGTGCCAGCAGCTTGGTAGCGGGGGGCTTCAATGAGCAGTTCTTC.